Presented here are 28 T cell receptor beta chains from one specimen sequenced in a study of beta chain features in type 1 diabetes. Investigators reverse transcribed all isolated RNA, so they sequenced expressed TCRB transcripts. Clones were sequenced by immunoSEQ multiplex PCR, and TCRdb holds only the in-frame ones, with some missing. The sample includes 850,000 to 900,000 clones, 17% of them seen just once. Sequences were obtained from naive CD4+ T cells from blood. All receptors come from a woman under 30 in good health.

CDR3 region: CSAGQPDTQYF. CDR3 DNA: TGCAGTGCTGGACAGCCGGATACGCAGTATTTT. The chain uses TRBV20-1 and TRBJ2-3, with a weak D call TRBD1 (6 bases). CDR3 length equals 11 residues. V was clipped by 5 bases and J by 6 bases, with 9 bases between them. Germline assignment: CDR1 DFQATT and CDR2 SNEGSKA (reference sequence).

This clone was counted between two and nine times. DNA of the CDR3: TGTGCCAGCAGCTTTTTGGACGGGAGGGCCACCTACGAGCAGTACTTC. It codes for CASSFLDGRATYEQYF. The rearrangement links TRBV5-6 to TRBJ2-7; 8 nucleotides match TRBD2. J gave up 2 bases and V 2 bases, and 9 bases lay outside the gene matches. The CDR3 covers 16 residues. Germline-derived CDR1 and CDR2 are SGHDT and YYEEEE.

The V and J genes are TRBV7-2 and TRBJ2-1, with 7 bases lining up with TRBD2. The germline V gene encodes CDR1 SGHTA and CDR2 FQGNSA. This CDR3 region has 13 residues. The V gene end was trimmed by 5 bases and the J gene end by 10 bases; junction bases not matched to a gene: 8. The CDR3 region has the DNA TGTGCCAGCAGCCACGGGGAGGGATACGAGCAGTTCTTC. Protein product: CASSHGEGYEQFF.

In nucleotides, the CDR3 is TGTGCCAGTAGGAAGGGAAGCTCTGGAAACACCATATATTTT. Translation: CASRKGSSGNTIYF. The chain links TRBV19 to TRBJ1-3; no clear D. Germline CDR1 is LNHDA and CDR2 is SQIVND (reference sequence). The CDR3 runs to 14 residues. Trimming removed 6 bases at V and 0 bases at J, with 9 bases between.

The genes are TRBV19 and TRBJ2-6; D is possibly TRBD2 (6 bases). The CDR3 is 17 residues long. Germline loops: CDR1 LNHDA, CDR2 SQIVND (reference sequence). V dropped 8 bases and J dropped 0 bases, with 17 bases sitting between them. DNA of the CDR3: TGTGCCAGTCACCTCATAGGGACTTACTCTGGGGCCAACGTCCTGACTTTC. Residues: CASHLIGTYSGANVLTF.

The chain recombines TRBV5-6 with TRBJ2-5; tentatively, D is TRBD1 or TRBD2 (5 bases each). The CDR3 is made up of 13 amino acids. CDR1 and CDR2 from the germline V gene are SGHDT and YYEEEE. With 4 bases removed from V and 0 bases from J, the gap between germline ends came to 7 bases. CDR3 amino acids: CASSVGHQETQYF. The CDR3 nucleotides are TGTGCCAGCAGCGTGGGACACCAAGAGACCCAGTACTTC. The whole variable domain, remainder taken from reference TRBV5-6 and TRBJ2-5, is DAGVTQSPTHLIKTRGQQVTLRCSPKSGHDTVSWYQQALGQGPQFIFQYYEEEERQRGNFPDRFSGHQFPNYSSELNVNALLLGDSALYLCASSVGHQETQYFGPGTRLLVL.

This chain connects TRBV7-9 to TRBJ2-7, with D tentatively TRBD2 (6 bases). The V end lost 3 bases, the J end lost 1 base, and 13 bases lay between the germline ends. Germline CDR1 and CDR2: SEHNR and FQNEAQ (reference sequence). The CDR3 contains 15 residues. CDR3 region: CASSLEGTLSYEQYF. CDR3 nucleotide sequence: TGTGCCAGCAGCTTGGAAGGGACTCTATCCTACGAGCAGTACTTC.

This clone appeared a single time. In DNA form, the CDR3 reads TGTGCCAGCAGGACGGTTTTTAGCGGGGCCCTCTCCTACAATGAGCAGTTCTTC. Translated, it gives CASRTVFSGALSYNEQFF. The genes are TRBV7-8 and TRBJ2-1; TRBD2 agrees at 8 bases. The CDR3 loop spans 18 amino acids. Unmatched junction bases numbered 13, after V lost 6 bases and J lost 0 bases. CDR1 and CDR2 (germline): SGHVS, FQNEAQ. Looking up the rest from reference TRBV7-8 and TRBJ2-1 gives the full variable domain: GAGVSQSPRYKVAKRGQDVALRCDPISGHVSLFWYQQALGQGPEFLTYFQNEAQLDKSGLPSDRFFAERPEGSVSTLKIQRTQQEDSAVYLCASRTVFSGALSYNEQFFGPGTRLTVL.

V is TRBV5-1 and J is TRBJ1-1; D uncertain. The length of the CDR3 is 13 residues. Trimming cost V 1 base and J 2 bases, with 6 bases left between them. Germline CDR1 reads SGHRS; CDR2 reads YFSETQ. The CDR3, as DNA: TGCGCCAGCAGCTTGTTCGGTAACACTGAAGCTTTCTTT. It yields the protein CASSLFGNTEAFF.

This clone was observed a few times. The V call is TRBV27, the J call TRBJ2-1, with 12 bases aligning to TRBD2. The CDR3 is 19 amino acids. The ends lost 6 bases at V and 0 bases at J; junction bases unmatched: 12. The germline V gene has CDR1 MNHEY and CDR2 SMNVEV (reference sequence). CDR3: CASSYRLAGAWSSYNEQFF. Here the CDR3 DNA reads TGTGCCAGCAGCTATAGACTAGCGGGAGCCTGGAGCTCCTACAATGAGCAGTTCTTC.

The chain carries TRBV5-1 and TRBJ2-5, with D possibly matching TRBD1 (6 bases). The CDR3 totals 16 residues. V lost 0 bases and J lost 1, with 13 bases in between. In germline, CDR1 is SGHRS, CDR2 YFSETQ. DNA for the CDR3: TGCGCCAGCAGCTTGGGGCCCACAGGGCGCCAAGAGACCCAGTACTTC. Its protein is CASSLGPTGRQETQYF.

This clone has just a few counts. The V and J genes are TRBV2 and TRBJ2-7; D possibly corresponds to TRBD1 (6 bases). The germline CDR1 and CDR2 sequences are SNHLY and FYNNEI. The V end was cut by 5 bases, the J end by 2 bases, with 13 bases between. The CDR3 spans 14 residues. CDR3 protein: CASSSLRGTYEQYF. Here the CDR3 DNA reads TGTGCCAGCAGTTCCCTGAGGGGGACCTACGAGCAGTACTTC.

The J gene is TRBJ2-1, the V gene TRBV19; D remains unclear. V was cut by 1 base and J by 8 bases, with 9 bases left in between. Germline CDR1 reads LNHDA; CDR2 reads SQIVND (reference sequence). CDR3 length: 13 residues. The chain's CDR3 is CASSIGPIHEQFF. The CDR3 DNA reads as TGTGCCAGTAGTATAGGGCCGATCCATGAGCAGTTCTTC.

This clone appeared a few times. V and J are TRBV10-3 and TRBJ2-2; D not resolved. Germline-derived CDR1 and CDR2 are ENHRY and SYGVKD. V gave up 7 bases and J gave up 7 bases, with 13 bases separating them. The CDR3 has 13 amino acids. This chain's CDR3 is CAINQDLSGELFF. DNA of the CDR3: TGTGCCATCAACCAGGACCTGAGCGGGGAGCTGTTTTTT.

The V gene is TRBV11-2, the J gene TRBJ2-7; 8 positions match TRBD1. Germline V gene lookup returns CDR1 SGHAT and CDR2 FQNNGV. The ends lost 0 bases at V and 3 bases at J; junction bases unmatched: 10. The CDR3 totals 17 residues. The CDR3 sequence: CASSLESWTGPIYEQYF. As DNA, the CDR3 is TGTGCCAGCAGCTTAGAATCATGGACAGGGCCTATCTACGAGCAGTACTTC.

This clone was counted only a few times. This chain links TRBV7-9 with TRBJ2-2; 9 bases match TRBD2. The germline V gene has CDR1 SEHNR and CDR2 FQNEAQ (reference sequence). This CDR3 is 16 amino acids long. With 7 bases clipped from V and 2 bases from J, the junction kept 8 bases outside the gene matches. The CDR3 loop is CASTRAGLANTGELFF. CDR3 bases: TGTGCCAGCACCCGCGCGGGACTAGCTAACACCGGGGAGCTGTTTTTT. The entire variable domain, with the rest obtained from reference TRBV7-9 and TRBJ2-2, is as follows: DTGVSQNPRHKITKRGQNVTFRCDPISEHNRLYWYRQTLGQGPEFLTYFQNEAQLEKSRLLSDRFSAERPKGSFSTLEIQRTEQGDSAMYLCASTRAGLANTGELFFGEGSRLTVL.

The rearrangement uses TRBV5-6 and TRBJ2-5; 8 bases agree with TRBD1. CDR3 length equals 17 residues. V lost 2 bases and J lost 0; bases outside the gene matches: 9. Per germline, CDR1 SGHDT and CDR2 YYEEEE. The CDR3 sequence: CASSFSRTGSYQETQYF. CDR3 DNA: TGTGCCAGCAGCTTCTCCCGGACAGGGTCGTACCAAGAGACCCAGTACTTC.

The CDR3 coding sequence is TGTGCCAGCCGACAGGGCGTTCTCTATGGCTACACCTTC. Protein sequence: CASRQGVLYGYTF. The rearrangement links TRBV2 to TRBJ1-2, with 7 bases fitting TRBD1. Germline CDR1 reads SNHLY; CDR2 reads FYNNEI. This CDR3 is built from 13 residues. Unmatched junction bases numbered 7, after V lost 8 bases and J lost 4 bases.

V and J are TRBV19 and TRBJ2-3, with D perhaps assigned TRBD1 or TRBD2 (5 bases each). The CDR3 sequence is 13 residues long. Trimming left V 6 bases short and J 4 bases short, with 11 bases between. CDR1 and CDR2 (germline): LNHDA, SQIVND (reference sequence). The DNA of the CDR3 is TGTGCCAGTAGATGGGGGATCGCAGATACGCAGTATTTT. Residues: CASRWGIADTQYF. The full variable domain, its missing parts supplied by reference TRBV19 and TRBJ2-3, is DGGITQSPKYLFRKEGQNVTLSCEQNLNHDAMYWYRQDPGQGLRLIYYSQIVNDFQKGDIAEGYSVSREKKESFPLTVTSAQKNPTAFYLCASRWGIADTQYFGPGTRLTVL.

This clone was observed a handful of times. The V gene is TRBV15, the J gene TRBJ2-1; TRBD2 matches at 7 bases. This CDR3 has 14 amino acids. V was pared by 1 base and J by 9 bases, with 6 bases of the junction left unmatched. The V gene's germline CDR1 is LNHNV and CDR2 YYDKDF (reference sequence). The CDR3 loop reads CATSRARLAAEQFF. Written as DNA, the CDR3 is TGTGCCACCAGCAGAGCACGACTAGCAGCTGAGCAGTTCTTC.

This clone was observed a few times. V usage is TRBV4-3 and J usage is TRBJ2-5, with D possibly being TRBD2 (6 bases). This CDR3 comprises 14 residues. Germline V gives CDR1 LGHNA, CDR2 YSLEER. The V end lost 0 bases, the J end lost 4 bases, and 9 bases lay between the germline ends. For the CDR3, the DNA is TGCGCCAGCAGCCAAGACCCAGCGGGAGAGACCCAGTACTTC. As protein: CASSQDPAGETQYF.

The rearrangement uses TRBV4-1 and TRBJ2-3; TRBD2 aligns across 8 bases. This CDR3 is 15 amino acids long. V lost 4 bases to trimming and J lost 3 bases; unmatched junction nucleotides: 6. The germline V gene encodes CDR1 MGHRA and CDR2 YSYEKL. CDR3 in DNA: TGCGCCAGCAGCCCGGGACTAGAGGGTACAGATACGCAGTATTTT. It specifies CASSPGLEGTDTQYF.

V usage is TRBV29-1 and J usage is TRBJ1-3; D remains unclear. This CDR3 region has 13 residues. V lost 6 bases and J 1 base, leaving 10 bases between the germline ends. Germline values: CDR1 SQVTM, CDR2 ANQGSEA. CDR3 sequence (DNA): TGCAGCGTAAGCGGTATTTCTGGAAACACCATATATTTT. Protein sequence: CSVSGISGNTIYF.

The chain uses TRBV6-5 and TRBJ2-6; maybe TRBD1 (5 bases). This CDR3 has 15 residues. The V end was cut by 4 bases, the J end by 2 bases, with 9 bases between. CDR1 is MNHEY and CDR2 is SVGAGI in the germline V gene. CDR3 nucleotide sequence: TGTGCCAGCAGTTCAGGGCGAGCTGGGGCCAACGTCCTGACTTTC. This gives the protein CASSSGRAGANVLTF.

J is TRBJ2-1 and V is TRBV7-2; D is perhaps TRBD2 (6 bases). Germline loops: CDR1 SGHTA, CDR2 FQGNSA. V lost 3 bases and J lost 7, with 25 bases in between. This CDR3 spans 18 amino acids. The CDR3 sequence is CASSLAPVVTGTLNEQFF. The CDR3 region has the DNA TGTGCCAGCAGCTTGGCCCCTGTGGTCACCGGGACTCTAAATGAGCAGTTCTTC.

This clone turned up a few times. At the DNA level, this CDR3 is encoded by other sequences in the same sample as well. The V and J genes are TRBV9 and TRBJ2-7; D remains ambiguous. V shed 0 bases and J shed 2 bases, with 9 bases lying between them. CDR1 and CDR2 from the germline V gene are SGDLS and YYNGEE. The CDR3 has 14 amino acids. This CDR3 is CASSVGPGAYEQYF. CDR3 DNA: TGTGCCAGCAGCGTAGGTCCGGGCGCCTACGAGCAGTACTTC.

V gene TRBV7-9 combines with J gene TRBJ1-1; D not resolved. Trimming left V 3 bases short and J 6 bases short, with 17 bases between. This CDR3 comprises 15 residues. Per germline, CDR1 SEHNR and CDR2 FQNEAQ (reference sequence). The CDR3: CASSLLSSWASEAFF. The CDR3 DNA is TGTGCCAGCAGCTTGCTATCGAGCTGGGCTTCTGAAGCTTTCTTT.

This clone was seen only a few times. V usage is TRBV18 and J usage is TRBJ1-5, with 8 bases aligning to TRBD1. The CDR3 covers 18 residues. CDR1 and CDR2 from the germline V gene are KGHSH and LQKENI. V trimming: 4 bases; J trimming: 3 bases; junction bases outside the gene matches: 14. CDR3 amino acids: CASSLAPLTGAVNQPQHF. DNA for the CDR3: TGTGCCAGCTCACTGGCCCCTTTGACAGGGGCGGTCAATCAGCCCCAGCATTTT.